The entry below gives a single T cell receptor (beta chain) sequence along with its context. Its antigen is not identified. At one end the junction does not follow the germline gene, possibly because of a read error. Clones were read by immunoSEQ multiplex PCR, and TCRdb kept only the in-frame ones, dropping some. The repertoire includes 60,000 to 65,000 clones, roughly 86% of them detected once, and approximately 9.4% sits in the top ten. The data belong to a study of OX40 agonist ivuxolimab in advanced cancers. Study-level findings and limits: Also showing low normalized T-cell clonal expansion were some of the nonresponders.

Autoimmune disease history or systemic immunosuppression was exclusionary. At baseline, cycle 4 day 1, and cycle 7 day 1, blood was sampled. This clonotype was obtained from an adult with an advanced solid tumor such as melanoma, head and neck, liver or kidney cancer. The sample in question was CD4+ or CD8+ T cells sorted from blood, obtained in a trial of the OX40 agonist ivuxolimab.

CDR3 nucleotide sequence: TGTGCCAGCGCGGGGACTAGCAGCGGCGGGGAGCTGTTTTTC. Protein sequence: CASAGTSSGGELFF. The chain combines TRBV7-3 with TRBJ2-2, with 9 bases that match TRBD2. This CDR3 is 14 amino acids long. The germline CDR1 and CDR2 sequences are SGHTA and FQGTGA. The complete variable domain, with remaining parts taken from reference TRBV7-3 and TRBJ2-2, reads GAGVSQTPSNKVTEKGKYVELRCDPISGHTALYWYRQSLGQGPEFLIYFQGTGAADDSGLPNDRFFAVRPEGSVSTLKIQRTERGDSAVYLCASAGTSSGGELFFGEGSRLTVL.